One sample yielded the 31 T cell receptor beta chains listed below, sequenced in a study of cytomegalovirus exposure and HLA in healthy donors. The PCR used 60 Vbeta and 13 Jbeta primers. The protocol was immunoSEQ multiplex PCR, while the TCRdb copy is restricted to in-frame clones and leaves out a portion. The sample includes tens of thousands of clones, under 70% of them seen just once. The sequencing input was PBMCs. The origin of the receptors is a woman in her forties or fifties in good health and CMV-seropositive.

The V call is TRBV7-9, the J call TRBJ1-5; D might be TRBD1 (6 bases). V was pared by 5 bases and J by 4 bases, with 18 bases between. CDR3 length: 16 residues. The germline V gene encodes CDR1 SEHNR and CDR2 FQNEAQ (reference sequence). As DNA, the CDR3 is TGTGCCAGCAGCCCTCACCCTAAGCAGGGGAATCAGCCCCAGCATTTT. Its translation is CASSPHPKQGNQPQHF.

The J gene is TRBJ1-6, the V gene TRBV18; TRBD1 matches 9 bases. The germline V gene encodes CDR1 KGHSH and CDR2 LQKENI. The CDR3 extends over 14 amino acids. V shed 3 bases and J 10 bases; nucleotides not matched to a gene: 4. Written as DNA, the CDR3 is TGTGCCAGCTCACCGAACAGGGGGCAATCACCCCTCCACTTT. This sequence encodes CASSPNRGQSPLHF.

The genes are TRBV11-2 and TRBJ2-2; the D gene is possibly TRBD1 (6 bases). CDR1 is SGHAT and CDR2 is FQNNGV in the germline V gene. Trimming took 5 bases from V and 1 from J, leaving 17 bases between them. CDR3 length: 17 amino acids. CDR3 bases: TGTGCCAGCAGCCCCGCCCCGGGACACCAGAACACCGGGGAGCTGTTTTTT. Amino acid sequence: CASSPAPGHQNTGELFF.

V is TRBV7-9 and J is TRBJ1-1; D remains ambiguous. The CDR3 has 14 amino acids. V lost 5 bases and J 0 bases, leaving 10 bases between the germline ends. Looked up from germline, CDR1 is SEHNR and CDR2 is FQNEAQ (reference sequence). The CDR3 protein is CASSQGLLNTEAFF. The DNA for the CDR3 is TGTGCCAGCAGCCAAGGACTATTGAACACTGAAGCTTTCTTT.

The chain uses TRBV27 and TRBJ1-5; D ambiguous. The CDR3 runs to 13 residues. Germline loops: CDR1 MNHEY, CDR2 SMNVEV (reference sequence). Trimming took off 4 bases at V and 7 bases at J, with 11 bases between the two ends. CDR3 sequence: CASSWQVSQPQHF. The CDR3 coding sequence is TGTGCCAGCAGTTGGCAGGTGAGCCAGCCCCAGCATTTT.

The genes are TRBV7-6 and TRBJ1-6; no definite D call. The CDR3 consists of 15 residues. Between the trimmed V and J ends, which lost 6 bases and 10 bases, there was a span of 19 bases. Germline CDR1 and CDR2: SGHVS and FNYEAQ. CDR3: CASRLDGGIKSPLHF. The CDR3 coding sequence is TGTGCCAGCAGGTTGGATGGAGGGATAAAGTCACCCCTCCACTTT.

V and J are TRBV12-2 and TRBJ1-5; the tabulated D call, TRBD1, remains unverified against the DNA. TRBV12-2 constitutes a pseudogene. The CDR3 is made up of 19 amino acids. This CDR3 reads CASRCPKQAGLSSNQPQHF. As DNA, the CDR3 is TGTGCAAGTCGCTGCCCTAAACAGGCCGGATTAAGTAGCAATCAGCCCCAGCATTTT.

The chain uses TRBV9 and TRBJ2-7, with 8 positions matching TRBD1. CDR1 and CDR2 (germline): SGDLS, YYNGEE. The length of the CDR3 is 16 residues. J lost 5 bases, V lost 1 base, and 11 bases had no gene match. The CDR3 DNA is TGTGCCAGCAGCGTAACTCTGGACAGGGTTACGGACGAGCAGTACTTC. Protein: CASSVTLDRVTDEQYF.

The chain carries TRBV6-6 and TRBJ2-7, with D possibly TRBD2 on 6 matching bases. Trimming pared 6 bases from V and 2 bases from J, leaving 14 bases between. Germline CDR1 reads MNHNY; CDR2 reads SVGAGI (reference sequence). The CDR3 length is 14 residues. The CDR3 region is CASSLGLRPYEQYV. The CDR3 nucleotides read TGTGCCAGCAGCCTAGGACTAAGGCCCTACGAGCAGTACGTC.

This clone has only a few counts. This chain joins TRBV6-1 and TRBJ2-7, with 10 bases fitting TRBD1. The CDR3 sequence is 15 residues long. Looked up from germline, CDR1 is MNHNS and CDR2 is SASEGT. V was pared by 7 bases and J by 3 bases, with 9 bases of the junction left unmatched. The DNA of the CDR3 is TGTGCCAGCACTTCGGACAGGGGGTCCTTCTACGAGCAGTACTTC. Its translation: CASTSDRGSFYEQYF.

This clone occurred once. CDR3 bases: TGTGCCAGTATGGCACTAGAAGAAGAGACCCAGTACTTC. Translated, it gives CASMALEEETQYF. V and J are TRBV19 and TRBJ2-5; D possibly corresponds to TRBD2 (5 bases). CDR1 and CDR2 from the germline V gene are LNHDA and SQIVND (reference sequence). This CDR3 is 13 amino acids long. V gave up 7 bases and J gave up 3 bases, with 12 bases separating them.

The rearrangement uses TRBV29-1 and TRBJ1-2; 9 bases are shared with TRBD1. CDR1 and CDR2 (germline): SQVTM, ANQGSEA. The ends lost 5 bases at V and 13 bases at J; junction bases unmatched: 11. CDR3 length equals 12 residues. The CDR3 bases are TGCAGCGTTACCGGGACAGGGAGGTCCTGCACCTTC. Translating gives CSVTGTGRSCTF.

The chain couples TRBV5-4 to TRBJ2-7; TRBD2 aligns across 13 bases. This CDR3 has 18 residues. Trimming took 1 base from V and 1 from J; bases not matched to a gene: 8. CDR1 SGHNT and CDR2 YYREEE come from the germline V gene (reference sequence). The CDR3 is CASSLTSGGAGVSYEQYF. The CDR3 DNA reads as TGTGCCAGCAGCTTGACTAGCGGGGGGGCCGGCGTTTCCTACGAGCAGTACTTC.

The chain carries TRBV5-1 and TRBJ2-3, with 12 bases that match TRBD1. The germline gives CDR1 SGHRS, CDR2 YFSETQ. The CDR3 extends over 16 amino acids. The V segment lost 1 base and the J segment 3 bases; nucleotides outside the gene matches: 3. The CDR3 coding sequence is TGCGCCAGCAGCTTGAGGGACAGGGGGCCGACAGATACGCAGTATTTT. It codes for CASSLRDRGPTDTQYF.

The chain carries TRBV7-9 and TRBJ1-2; TRBD1 might be the D (5 bases). CDR1 and CDR2 from the germline V gene are SEHNR and FQNEAQ (reference sequence). Trimming removed 3 bases at V and 0 bases at J, with 14 bases between. The CDR3 loop spans 16 amino acids. The CDR3 loop reads CASSFSDREANYGYTF. CDR3 nucleotides: TGTGCCAGCAGCTTTTCCGACAGAGAAGCTAACTATGGCTACACCTTC.

This clone has a handful of counts. V gene TRBV28 combines with J gene TRBJ2-3; TRBD2 matches 7 bases. V was pared by 5 bases and J by 6 bases, with 5 bases of the junction left unmatched. This CDR3 is built from 13 residues. CDR1 MDHEN and CDR2 SYDVKM come from the germline V gene. CDR3 sequence (DNA): TGTGCCAGCAGTGCGGGACTACTGGATACGCAGTATTTT. This sequence encodes CASSAGLLDTQYF. Full variable domain (outside the CDR3, taken from reference TRBV28 and TRBJ2-3): DVKVTQSSRYLVKRTGEKVFLECVQDMDHENMFWYRQDPGLGLRLIYFSYDVKMKEKGDIPEGYSVSREKKERFSLILESASTNQTSMYLCASSAGLLDTQYFGPGTRLTVL.

This sequence joins TRBV29-1 and TRBJ2-1, with a possible D match to TRBD1 (5 bases). The germline CDR1 and CDR2 sequences are SQVTM and ANQGSEA. The CDR3 covers 11 residues. Deletions cut 7 bases from V and 7 bases from J, with 11 bases between. The CDR3 is CSERRVNEQFF. The CDR3, as DNA: TGCAGCGAGCGCAGGGTAAATGAGCAGTTCTTC.

V gene TRBV6-5 combines with J gene TRBJ1-1, with D possibly being TRBD1 (6 bases). The ends were cut back, 4 bases at V and 5 bases at J, with 11 bases in the middle. The CDR3 has 13 residues. Germline V gene sequence: CDR1 MNHEY, CDR2 SVGAGI. The CDR3 is CASSSTRGTEAFF. CDR3 in DNA: TGTGCCAGCAGTTCCACCAGGGGTACTGAAGCTTTCTTT.

V is TRBV6-1 and J is TRBJ1-1; possible D gene TRBD1, 5 bases. Deletions cut 3 bases from V and 3 bases from J, with 11 bases between. CDR1 and CDR2 from the germline V gene are MNHNS and SASEGT. The CDR3 is 14 amino acids. The CDR3 region has the DNA TGTGCCAGCAGTGATCAGGGCAGGGACACTGAAGCTTTCTTT. Translated: CASSDQGRDTEAFF.

The chain employs TRBV5-1 and TRBJ2-1; D remains unclear. Trimming cost V 0 bases and J 5 bases, with 6 bases left between them. The CDR3 length is 13 residues. Looked up from germline, CDR1 is SGHRS and CDR2 is YFSETQ. The CDR3 spells CASSLDYNNEQFF. Here the CDR3 DNA reads TGCGCCAGCAGCTTGGACTACAACAATGAGCAGTTCTTC.

The V and J genes are TRBV28 and TRBJ1-2; no reliable D call. V lost 7 bases, J lost 10 bases, and 19 bases lay in between. CDR3 length: 13 residues. The germline V gene encodes CDR1 MDHEN and CDR2 SYDVKM. CDR3 protein: CASTPDRRALYTF. The DNA of the CDR3 is TGTGCCAGCACCCCGGACCGGAGGGCGCTCTACACCTTC.

This chain uses TRBV7-6 with TRBJ2-1, with 13 bases that match TRBD2. The ends lost 5 bases at V and 9 bases at J; junction bases unmatched: 10. This CDR3 spans 16 amino acids. The germline V gene has CDR1 SGHVS and CDR2 FNYEAQ. CDR3 bases: TGTGCCAGCAGCCTACTGGGACTAGCGGGGACATCTGAGCAGTTCTTC. It specifies CASSLLGLAGTSEQFF.

The J gene is TRBJ1-2, the V gene TRBV6-5; D may be TRBD1 (6 bases). Germline CDR1 is MNHEY and CDR2 is SVGAGI. Deletions cut 2 bases from V and 3 bases from J, with 13 bases between. There are 15 residues in the CDR3. The CDR3 sequence is CASSYERPGDYGYTF. The CDR3 coding sequence is TGTGCCAGCAGTTACGAGCGGCCAGGGGACTATGGCTACACCTTC.

The genes are TRBV21-1 and TRBJ2-1; the table assigns TRBD2, which was not confirmed against the DNA. TRBV21-1 is reported as a pseudogene. This CDR3 comprises 19 residues. CDR3 protein: CASSKALGLAVSSYNEQFF. The CDR3 nucleotides read TGTGCCAGCAGCAAAGCGCTCGGACTAGCGGTGAGCTCCTACAATGAGCAGTTCTTC.

The chain is built from TRBV7-3 and TRBJ1-1; TRBD1 matches at 7 bases. Germline V CDR1 and CDR2: SGHTA, FQGTGA. The CDR3 consists of 15 residues. V lost 3 bases and J lost 3; bases outside the gene matches: 7. CDR3 DNA sequence: TGTGCCAGCAGCTTCCACGACAGGGAATACACTGAAGCTTTCTTT. Translated: CASSFHDREYTEAFF.

The chain joins TRBV5-1 to TRBJ2-5; D is possibly TRBD1 (5 bases). This CDR3 is 16 amino acids long. Germline CDR1 is SGHRS and CDR2 is YFSETQ. Trimming took 0 bases from V and 4 from J, leaving 16 bases between them. CDR3 coding DNA: TGCGCCAGCAGCTTGGGGGGCGTTGACCCCAGAGAGACCCAGTACTTC. Protein: CASSLGGVDPRETQYF.

A single count supports this clone. This chain links TRBV6-5 with TRBJ1-4; D is ambiguous. CDR3 length: 15 amino acids. The V and J ends lost 7 bases and 6 bases respectively, with 18 bases between them. CDR1 and CDR2 (germline): MNHEY, SVGAGI. The CDR3 here is CASMEVDGPYEKLFF. The CDR3 region has the DNA TGTGCCAGCATGGAGGTGGACGGACCCTATGAAAAACTGTTTTTT.

This clone was picked up one time. A read error may account for a junction end that differs from germline. The chain couples TRBV4-1 to TRBJ1-2, with 7 bases fitting TRBD1. This CDR3 is 15 amino acids long. The germline V gene has CDR1 MGHRA and CDR2 YSYEKL. Here the CDR3 DNA reads TGCGCCAGCACCCAAGGGGTGGACAGGTTTTTTGGCTACACCTTC. This sequence encodes CASTQGVDRFFGYTF.

The V and J genes are TRBV6-5 and TRBJ1-5; D is uncertain. This CDR3 comprises 15 residues. Germline V gives CDR1 MNHEY, CDR2 SVGAGI. Trimming stripped 4 bases from V and 2 bases from J, with 12 bases between. The CDR3 region has the DNA TGTGCCAGCAGTTTTTCCCGGTCTCGCAATCAGCCCCAGCATTTT. Translation: CASSFSRSRNQPQHF.

This clone has a single count. This chain joins TRBV9 and TRBJ1-1; 8 positions agree with TRBD1. V trimming: 0 bases; J trimming: 6 bases; junction bases outside the gene matches: 7. Germline assignment: CDR1 SGDLS and CDR2 YYNGEE. The CDR3 runs 15 residues. CDR3 loop: CASSVAVTGVSEAFF. The CDR3 DNA reads TGTGCCAGCAGCGTAGCGGTGACAGGGGTATCTGAAGCTTTCTTT.

V gene TRBV7-6 combines with J gene TRBJ2-2; 8 bases agree with TRBD1. CDR3 length: 16 amino acids. Germline V gene lookup returns CDR1 SGHVS and CDR2 FNYEAQ. V trimming: 1 base; J trimming: 7 bases; junction bases outside the gene matches: 8. CDR3 nucleotide sequence: TGTGCCAGCAGCTTAGTACCCAGGGGGCAGAGCGGGGAGCTGTTTTTT. This codes for CASSLVPRGQSGELFF.